These 27 T cell receptor beta chains were all obtained from the same sample, sequenced in a study of blood T cell repertoires in COVID-19. Only in-frame clones appear in the TCRdb table, and some are missing; sequencing was by immunoSEQ multiplex PCR. The data hold around 340,000 clones, with more than 70% observed a single time. The sequencing input was peripheral blood. Source of these receptors: a man aged 25-45 years with active or convalescent COVID-19.

This chain joins TRBV30 and TRBJ1-6; D gene unclear. V lost 3 bases and J 0 bases, leaving 18 bases between the germline ends. The germline V gene encodes CDR1 GTSNPN and CDR2 SVGIG (reference sequence). The CDR3 is 18 residues long. The DNA of the CDR3 is TGTGCCTGGAGCCCTAAGGATGAGCCTAGCTCCTATAATTCACCCCTCCACTTT. It encodes CAWSPKDEPSSYNSPLHF.

The chain recombines TRBV29-1 with TRBJ1-5; D is undetermined. Per germline, CDR1 SQVTM and CDR2 ANQGSEA. Trimming took off 4 bases at V and 0 bases at J, with 7 bases between the two ends. The CDR3 totals 13 residues. The CDR3 DNA is TGCAGCGTTGCCCAGAATAGCAATCAGCCCCAGCATTTT. Protein product: CSVAQNSNQPQHF.

The chain carries TRBV4-2 and TRBJ2-3; 8 bases fit TRBD2. Germline V gene data show CDR1 as LGHNA and CDR2 as YNFKEQ. V lost 4 bases and J lost 4; bases outside the gene matches: 4. This CDR3 is 14 amino acids long. CDR3 region: CASSRSGSPDTQYF. CDR3 bases: TGTGCCAGCAGCCGAAGCGGGAGCCCAGATACGCAGTATTTT.

V and J are TRBV4-3 and TRBJ1-1, with unresolved D. The germline V and J ends were trimmed by 2 bases and 2 bases, with 6 bases remaining between them. CDR1 and CDR2 (germline): LGHNA, YSLEER. CDR3 length: 13 residues. Here the CDR3 DNA reads TGCGCCAGCAGCCAAACAGTTAACACTGAAGCTTTCTTT. Encoded protein: CASSQTVNTEAFF.

This clone showed up just once. This chain uses TRBV6-5 with TRBJ2-7; TRBD1 aligns across 9 bases. CDR1 and CDR2 (germline): MNHEY, SVGAGI. V trimming: 6 bases; J trimming: 6 bases; junction bases outside the gene matches: 12. CDR3 length: 15 residues. The CDR3 sequence is CASRIGTGFKSEQYF. The CDR3 DNA follows: TGTGCCAGCAGGATCGGGACAGGGTTTAAGTCCGAGCAGTACTTC.

The V call is TRBV9, the J call TRBJ1-1; TRBD1 matches at 8 bases. CDR3 length: 13 amino acids. V lost 3 bases and J lost 4; bases outside the gene matches: 2. Per the germline V gene, CDR1 is SGDLS and CDR2 is YYNGEE. The CDR3 bases are TGTGCCAGCAGCGGGGACAGGCCCACTGAAGCTTTCTTT. Translated: CASSGDRPTEAFF.

This clone was counted once. The chain combines TRBV5-8 with TRBJ2-1, with 11 positions matching TRBD2. The V segment lost 4 bases and the J segment 3 bases; nucleotides outside the gene matches: 9. Germline V gives CDR1 SGHTS, CDR2 YDEGEE. This CDR3 contains 17 residues. The CDR3 region has the DNA TGTGCCAGCAGCCTGGATGGGGGACTAGCGGTCTACAATGAGCAGTTCTTC. Translating it yields CASSLDGGLAVYNEQFF.

The genes are TRBV28 and TRBJ2-7; 10 bases map to TRBD2. V lost 7 bases, J lost 6 bases, and 12 bases stayed unmatched. The CDR3 sequence is 15 residues long. Germline lookup yields CDR1 MDHEN and CDR2 SYDVKM. CDR3 protein: CASTLAGASASEQYF. The CDR3 DNA is TGTGCCAGCACCCTAGCGGGAGCGTCTGCTTCCGAGCAGTACTTC.

This sequence joins TRBV14 and TRBJ1-6; D is uncertain. The V gene lost 7 bases and the J gene lost 6 bases, with 13 bases spanning the gap. Germline-derived CDR1 and CDR2 are SGHDN and FVKESK. The CDR3 is 14 amino acids. In nucleotides, the CDR3 is TGTGCCAGCACCCCCAGAGGTGTTAATTCACCCCTCCACTTT. Its translation is CASTPRGVNSPLHF.

DNA of the CDR3: TGCGCCAGCAGCCAAGAGATAGGAGGTCTCCGGGAGCTGTTTTTT. Amino acid sequence: CASSQEIGGLRELFF. The gene calls are TRBV4-3 and TRBJ2-2; D may be TRBD2 (5 bases). Deletions cut 0 bases from V and 9 bases from J, with 14 bases between. The germline V gene has CDR1 LGHNA and CDR2 YSLEER. The CDR3 has 15 amino acids.

J is TRBJ2-2 and V is TRBV3-1 (or the pseudogene TRBV3-2), with D tentatively TRBD1 (6 bases). This CDR3 spans 15 amino acids. The germline V gene encodes CDR1 LGHDT and CDR2 YNNKEL (reference sequence). V was cut by 0 bases and J by 4 bases, with 9 bases left in between. CDR3 DNA: TGTGCCAGCAGCCAAGACATGACAGGCACCGGGGAGCTGTTTTTT. It specifies CASSQDMTGTGELFF.

This clone showed up just once. The chain links TRBV7-2 to TRBJ2-7, with unresolved D. Germline CDR1 reads SGHTA; CDR2 reads FQGNSA. The length of the CDR3 is 13 residues. The V gene lost 5 bases and the J gene lost 1 base, with 9 bases spanning the gap. The CDR3 sequence is CASSPSTSYEQYF. DNA of the CDR3: TGTGCCAGCAGCCCTTCAACTTCCTACGAGCAGTACTTC.

With regard to this clone: This could be a read error, since a much larger clone is one nucleotide away. Other DNA variants within this sample encode the same CDR3. The genes are TRBV9 and TRBJ1-6, with 10 bases lining up with TRBD1. The CDR3 is 14 residues long. Germline V CDR1 and CDR2: SGDLS, YYNGEE. V shed 3 bases, J shed 7 bases, and the junction held 1 base outside the gene matches. The CDR3: CASSGGQGNSPLHF. Written as DNA, the CDR3 is TGTGCCAGCAGCGGGGGACAGGGGAATTCACCCCTCCACTTT. The complete variable domain, with remaining parts taken from reference TRBV9 and TRBJ1-6, reads DSGVTQTPKHLITATGQRVTLRCSPRSGDLSVYWYQQSLDQGLQFLIQYYNGEERAKGNILERFSAQQFPDLHSELNLSSLELGDSALYFCASSGGQGNSPLHFGNGTRLTVT.

V is TRBV7-9 and J is TRBJ1-4; no definite D call. The CDR3 has 14 residues. CDR1 is SEHNR, CDR2 FQNEAQ, per germline (reference sequence). V lost 7 bases, J lost 0 bases, and 9 bases lay in between. The CDR3 region has the DNA TGTGCCAGCACCCAGGCTGCAACTAATGAAAAACTGTTTTTT. It codes for CASTQAATNEKLFF.

V usage is TRBV6-6 and J usage is TRBJ2-3, with 10 positions matching TRBD2. The CDR3 has 18 amino acids. CDR1 is MNHNY and CDR2 is SVGAGI in the germline V gene (reference sequence). The V segment lost 5 bases and the J segment 4 bases; nucleotides outside the gene matches: 15. CDR3 bases: TGTGCCAGCAGTCCTTCGGTTAGCGGGGGGCCCGTGGCAGATACGCAGTATTTT. This translates into CASSPSVSGGPVADTQYF.

This chain uses TRBV7-8 with TRBJ2-5; D is perhaps TRBD2 (6 bases). CDR3 length: 14 residues. V lost 5 bases to trimming and J lost 1 base, with 11 bases between them. Germline-derived CDR1 and CDR2 are SGHVS and FQNEAQ. CDR3 loop: CASSRGLFQETQYF. CDR3 nucleotides: TGTGCCAGCAGCCGAGGACTATTCCAAGAGACCCAGTACTTC. Full variable domain (missing parts from reference TRBV7-8 and TRBJ2-5): GAGVSQSPRYKVAKRGQDVALRCDPISGHVSLFWYQQALGQGPEFLTYFQNEAQLDKSGLPSDRFFAERPEGSVSTLKIQRTQQEDSAVYLCASSRGLFQETQYFGPGTRLLVL.

The rearrangement links TRBV7-2 to TRBJ2-2; 8 bases match TRBD2. The V segment lost 4 bases and the J segment 5 bases; nucleotides outside the gene matches: 6. Per germline, CDR1 SGHTA and CDR2 FQGNSA. The CDR3 sequence is 15 residues long. CDR3 region: CASSYTGTRTGELFF. In nucleotides, the CDR3 is TGTGCCAGCAGCTATACCGGGACTAGAACCGGGGAGCTGTTTTTT.

This sequence joins TRBV18 and TRBJ2-7, with a tentative D call TRBD2 (7 bases). CDR1 KGHSH and CDR2 LQKENI come from the germline V gene. The CDR3 is made up of 16 amino acids. With 3 bases removed from V and 2 bases from J, the gap between germline ends came to 17 bases. In nucleotides, the CDR3 is TGTGCCAGCTCACCGGGGTGGGAGGGGGTCGCCTACGAGCAGTACTTC. This encodes CASSPGWEGVAYEQYF.

This sequence joins TRBV6-5 and TRBJ1-2; D uncertain. The CDR3 has 13 residues. CDR1 and CDR2 (germline): MNHEY, SVGAGI. The germline V and J ends were trimmed by 2 bases and 2 bases, with 6 bases remaining between them. This CDR3 reads CASSYDINYGYTF. Here the CDR3 DNA reads TGTGCCAGCAGTTACGACATCAACTATGGCTACACCTTC.

V gene TRBV15 combines with J gene TRBJ2-1, with D maybe TRBD2 (6 bases). V lost 3 bases and J lost 1, with 10 bases in between. The V gene's germline CDR1 is LNHNV and CDR2 YYDKDF (reference sequence). The CDR3 covers 15 residues. The CDR3: CATSSSRGSYNEQFF. The CDR3 nucleotides are TGTGCCACCAGCAGTTCTCGGGGGTCCTACAATGAGCAGTTCTTC.

The gene calls are TRBV7-2 and TRBJ2-2; 9 bases are shared with TRBD2. Per the germline V gene, CDR1 is SGHTA and CDR2 is FQGNSA. V lost 5 bases, J lost 0 bases, and 1 base stayed unmatched. The CDR3 has 15 amino acids. The CDR3 DNA reads as TGTGCCAGCAGCCCTAGCGGGACGAACACCGGGGAGCTGTTTTTT. It codes for CASSPSGTNTGELFF.

The chain uses TRBV12-2 and TRBJ2-1; TRBD2 is the table's D call, not checked against the DNA. TRBV12-2 is listed as a pseudogene. The CDR3 runs to 18 residues. CDR3: CASRLALAGGSSYNEQFF. CDR3 in DNA: TGTGCAAGTCGCTTAGCACTAGCGGGAGGGAGCTCCTACAATGAGCAGTTCTTC.

This chain links TRBV4-3 with TRBJ2-1; D unresolved. This CDR3 is built from 13 residues. V shed 0 bases and J shed 8 bases, with 8 bases lying between them. The germline V gene encodes CDR1 LGHNA and CDR2 YSLEER. The DNA for the CDR3 is TGCGCCAGCAGCCAAGAACAGTACGATGAGCAGTTCTTC. It translates to CASSQEQYDEQFF.

This clone was seen just once. The genes are TRBV19 and TRBJ1-2; D remains unclear. Germline lookup yields CDR1 LNHDA and CDR2 SQIVND (reference sequence). With 8 bases removed from V and 2 bases from J, the gap between germline ends came to 15 bases. CDR3 length: 14 amino acids. The chain's CDR3 is CASRPYAGNYGYTF. The CDR3 DNA sequence: TGTGCCAGTCGCCCCTACGCGGGAAACTATGGCTACACCTTC.

The chain recombines TRBV24-1 with TRBJ2-1, with a weak D call TRBD1 (5 bases). The ends were cut back, 4 bases at V and 7 bases at J, with 16 bases in the middle. CDR1 is KGHDR, CDR2 SFDVKD, per germline. The CDR3 is 15 amino acids. In DNA form, the CDR3 reads TGTGCCACCAGTGACTCGACCACTCAGGGTAATGAGCAGTTCTTC. Translated, it gives CATSDSTTQGNEQFF.

The gene calls are TRBV2 and TRBJ2-2; 11 bases agree with TRBD1. V gave up 6 bases and J gave up 4 bases; unmatched junction bases: 4. This CDR3 spans 15 amino acids. The germline V gene has CDR1 SNHLY and CDR2 FYNNEI. This chain's CDR3 is CASRGTGGATGELFF. The CDR3 DNA is TGTGCCAGCAGGGGGACAGGGGGTGCCACCGGGGAGCTGTTTTTT. Combining the CDR3 with reference TRBV2 and TRBJ2-2 gives the whole variable domain EPEVTQTPSHQVTQMGQEVILRCVPISNHLYFYWYRQILGQKVEFLVSFYNNEISEKSEIFDDQFSVERPDGSNFTLKIRSTKLEDSAMYFCASRGTGGATGELFFGEGSRLTVL.

The chain links TRBV7-9 to TRBJ2-4, with a tentative D call TRBD2 (5 bases). The germline V gene has CDR1 SEHNR and CDR2 FQNEAQ (reference sequence). CDR3 length: 16 amino acids. Trimming left V 4 bases short and J 3 bases short, with 16 bases between. The CDR3 DNA reads TGTGCCAGCAGCTCCATAGGGAAGGAGGACAAAAACATTCAGTACTTC. It is translated as CASSSIGKEDKNIQYF.